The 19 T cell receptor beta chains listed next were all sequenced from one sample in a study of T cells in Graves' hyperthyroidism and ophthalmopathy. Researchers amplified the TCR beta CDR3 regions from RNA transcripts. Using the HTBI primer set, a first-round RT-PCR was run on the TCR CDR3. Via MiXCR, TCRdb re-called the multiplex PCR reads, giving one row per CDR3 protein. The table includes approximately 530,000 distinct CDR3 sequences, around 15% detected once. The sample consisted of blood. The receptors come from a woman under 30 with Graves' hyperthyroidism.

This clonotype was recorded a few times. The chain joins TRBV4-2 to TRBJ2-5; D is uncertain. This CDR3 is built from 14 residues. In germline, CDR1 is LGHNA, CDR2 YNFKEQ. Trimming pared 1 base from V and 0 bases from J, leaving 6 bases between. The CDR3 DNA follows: TGTGCCAGCAGCCAAGTGGCGAACCAAGAGACCCAGTACTTC. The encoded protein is CASSQVANQETQYF.

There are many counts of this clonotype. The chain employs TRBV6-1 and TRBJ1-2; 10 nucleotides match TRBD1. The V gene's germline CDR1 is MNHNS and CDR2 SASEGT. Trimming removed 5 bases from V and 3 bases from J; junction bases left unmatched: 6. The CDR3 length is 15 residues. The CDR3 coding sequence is TGTGCCAGCAGTAGAGGACAGGGGGGAGACTATGGCTACACCTTC. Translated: CASSRGQGGDYGYTF.

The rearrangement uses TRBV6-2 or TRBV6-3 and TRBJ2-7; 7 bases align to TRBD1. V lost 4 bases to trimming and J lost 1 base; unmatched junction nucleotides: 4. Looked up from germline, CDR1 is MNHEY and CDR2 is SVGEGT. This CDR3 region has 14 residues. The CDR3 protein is CASSSGQESYEQYF. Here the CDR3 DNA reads TGTGCCAGCAGTTCCGGACAGGAATCCTACGAGCAGTACTTC.

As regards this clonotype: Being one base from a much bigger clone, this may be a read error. Written as DNA, the CDR3 is TGTGCCAGCAGTTACCGGGACAGAACCTACGAGCGGTACTTC. Translated, it gives CASSYRDRTYERYF. The gene calls are TRBV28 and TRBJ2-7, with 7 bases matching TRBD1. CDR3 length equals 14 residues. Per germline, CDR1 MDHEN and CDR2 SYDVKM.

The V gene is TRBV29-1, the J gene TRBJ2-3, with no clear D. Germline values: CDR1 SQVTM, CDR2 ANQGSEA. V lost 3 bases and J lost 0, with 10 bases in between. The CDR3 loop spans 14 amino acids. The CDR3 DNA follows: TGCAGCGTTGACCCACTCTCTAGCACAGATACGCAGTATTTT. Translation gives CSVDPLSSTDTQYF.

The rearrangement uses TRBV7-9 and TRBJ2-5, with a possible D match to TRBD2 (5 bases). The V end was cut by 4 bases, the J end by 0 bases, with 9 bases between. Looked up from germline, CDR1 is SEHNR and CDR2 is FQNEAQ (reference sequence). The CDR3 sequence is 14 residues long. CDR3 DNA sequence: TGTGCCAGCAGCTCAGTCGGGGACCAAGAGACCCAGTACTTC. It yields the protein CASSSVGDQETQYF.

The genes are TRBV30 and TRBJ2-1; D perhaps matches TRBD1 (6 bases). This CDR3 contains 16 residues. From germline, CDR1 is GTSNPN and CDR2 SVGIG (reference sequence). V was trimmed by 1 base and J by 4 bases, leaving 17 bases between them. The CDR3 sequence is CAWSALPGTLYNEQFF. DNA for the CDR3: TGTGCCTGGAGTGCCCTACCCGGGACACTATACAATGAGCAGTTCTTC.

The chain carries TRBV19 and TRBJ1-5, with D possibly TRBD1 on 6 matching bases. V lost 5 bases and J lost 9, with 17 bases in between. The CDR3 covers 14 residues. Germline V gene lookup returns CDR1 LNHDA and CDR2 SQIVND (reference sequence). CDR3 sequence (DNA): TGTGCCAGTAGTGTTCAAACAGGGTCAAGGCCCCAGCATTTT. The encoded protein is CASSVQTGSRPQHF.

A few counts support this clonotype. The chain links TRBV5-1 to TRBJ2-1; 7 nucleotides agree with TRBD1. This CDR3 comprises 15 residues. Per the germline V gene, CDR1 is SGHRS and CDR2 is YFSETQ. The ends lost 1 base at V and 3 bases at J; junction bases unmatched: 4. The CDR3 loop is CASSLLGGDYNEQFF. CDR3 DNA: TGCGCCAGCAGCTTGTTAGGGGGCGACTACAATGAGCAGTTCTTC.

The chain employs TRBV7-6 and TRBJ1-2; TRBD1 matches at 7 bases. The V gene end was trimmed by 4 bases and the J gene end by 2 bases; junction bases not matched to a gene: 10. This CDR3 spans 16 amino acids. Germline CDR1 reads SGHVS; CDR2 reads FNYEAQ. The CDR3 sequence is CASSSGPQTGNYGYTF. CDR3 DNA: TGTGCCAGCAGCTCAGGGCCCCAGACAGGGAACTATGGCTACACCTTC.

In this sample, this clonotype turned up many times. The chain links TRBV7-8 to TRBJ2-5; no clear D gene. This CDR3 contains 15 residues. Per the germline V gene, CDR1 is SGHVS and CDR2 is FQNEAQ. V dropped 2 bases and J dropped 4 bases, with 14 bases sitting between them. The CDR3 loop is CASSLRATVRETQYF. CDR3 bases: TGTGCCAGCAGCTTACGGGCCACCGTTCGAGAGACCCAGTACTTC. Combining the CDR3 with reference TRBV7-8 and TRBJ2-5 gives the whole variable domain GAGVSQSPRYKVAKRGQDVALRCDPISGHVSLFWYQQALGQGPEFLTYFQNEAQLDKSGLPSDRFFAERPEGSVSTLKIQRTQQEDSAVYLCASSLRATVRETQYFGPGTRLLVL.

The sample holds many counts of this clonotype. The CDR3 reads CASSLGGDLNSQPQHF. CDR3 DNA: TGTGCCAGCAGTTTAGGGGGAGACCTGAATAGTCAGCCCCAGCATTTT. V and J are TRBV12-3 or TRBV12-4 and TRBJ1-5, with D hard to call. V dropped 1 base and J dropped 6 bases, with 16 bases sitting between them. This CDR3 has 16 residues.

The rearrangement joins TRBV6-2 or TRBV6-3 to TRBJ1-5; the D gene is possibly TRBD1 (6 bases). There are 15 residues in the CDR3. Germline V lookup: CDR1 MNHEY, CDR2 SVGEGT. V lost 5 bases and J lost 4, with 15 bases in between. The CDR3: CASSPTRQGNQPQHF. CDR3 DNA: TGTGCCAGCAGTCCTACGAGGCAGGGGAATCAGCCCCAGCATTTT.

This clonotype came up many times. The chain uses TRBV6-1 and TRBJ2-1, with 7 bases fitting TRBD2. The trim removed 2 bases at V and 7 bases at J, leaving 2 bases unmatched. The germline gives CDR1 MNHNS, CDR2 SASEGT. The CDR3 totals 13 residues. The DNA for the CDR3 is TGTGCCAGCAGTGAAAAGCGGGAAAATGAGCAGTTCTTC. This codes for CASSEKRENEQFF.

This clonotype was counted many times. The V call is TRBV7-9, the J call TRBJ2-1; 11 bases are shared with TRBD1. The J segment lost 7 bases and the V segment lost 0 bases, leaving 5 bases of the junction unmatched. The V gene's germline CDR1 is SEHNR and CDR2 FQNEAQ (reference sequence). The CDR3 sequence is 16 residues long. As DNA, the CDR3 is TGTGCCAGCAGCTTAGCCTCGGGACAGGGGGGGAATGAGCAGTTCTTC. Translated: CASSLASGQGGNEQFF.

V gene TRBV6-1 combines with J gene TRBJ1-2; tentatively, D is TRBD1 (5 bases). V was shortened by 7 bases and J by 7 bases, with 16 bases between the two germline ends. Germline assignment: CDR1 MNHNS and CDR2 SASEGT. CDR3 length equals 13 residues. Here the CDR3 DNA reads TGTGCCAGCAAGAACCGGGACCCGGGTGGCTACACCTTC. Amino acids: CASKNRDPGGYTF.

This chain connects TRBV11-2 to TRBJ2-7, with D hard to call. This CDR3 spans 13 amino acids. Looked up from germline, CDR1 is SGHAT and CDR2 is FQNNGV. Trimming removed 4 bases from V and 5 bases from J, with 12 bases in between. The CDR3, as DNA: TGTGCCAGCAGCTACAGCTGGGAAGACGAGCAGTACTTC. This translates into CASSYSWEDEQYF. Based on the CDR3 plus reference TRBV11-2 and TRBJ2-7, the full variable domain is EAGVAQSPRYKIIEKRQSVAFWCNPISGHATLYWYQQILGQGPKLLIQFQNNGVVDDSQLPKDRFSAERLKGVDSTLKIQPAKLEDSAVYLCASSYSWEDEQYFGPGTRLTVT.

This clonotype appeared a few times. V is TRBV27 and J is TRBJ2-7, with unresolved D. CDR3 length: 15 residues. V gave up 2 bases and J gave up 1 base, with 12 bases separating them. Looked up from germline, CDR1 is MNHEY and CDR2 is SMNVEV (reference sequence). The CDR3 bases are TGTGCCAGCAGTTTAGTTGGCTCTCCGTCCTACGAGCAGTACTTC. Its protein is CASSLVGSPSYEQYF.

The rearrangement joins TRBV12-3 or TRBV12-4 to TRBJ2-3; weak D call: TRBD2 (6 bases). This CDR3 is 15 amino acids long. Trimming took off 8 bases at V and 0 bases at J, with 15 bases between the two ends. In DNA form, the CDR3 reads TGTGCCAGCTCGGCGGGATGGGATAGCACAGATACGCAGTATTTT. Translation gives CASSAGWDSTDTQYF.